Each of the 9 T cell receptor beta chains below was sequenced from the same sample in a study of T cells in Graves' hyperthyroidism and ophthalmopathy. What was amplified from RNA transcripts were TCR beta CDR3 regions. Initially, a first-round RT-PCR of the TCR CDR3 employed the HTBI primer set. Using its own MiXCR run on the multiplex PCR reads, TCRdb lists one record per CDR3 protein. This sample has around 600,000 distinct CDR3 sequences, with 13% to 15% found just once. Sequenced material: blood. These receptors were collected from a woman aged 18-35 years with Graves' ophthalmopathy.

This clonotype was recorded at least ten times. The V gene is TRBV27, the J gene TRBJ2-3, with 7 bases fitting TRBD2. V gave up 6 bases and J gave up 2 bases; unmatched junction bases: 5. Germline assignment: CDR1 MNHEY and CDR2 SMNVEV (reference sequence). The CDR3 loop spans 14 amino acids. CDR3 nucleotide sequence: TGTGCCAGCAGGTTAGCGGGCCCCACAGATACGCAGTATTTT. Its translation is CASRLAGPTDTQYF.

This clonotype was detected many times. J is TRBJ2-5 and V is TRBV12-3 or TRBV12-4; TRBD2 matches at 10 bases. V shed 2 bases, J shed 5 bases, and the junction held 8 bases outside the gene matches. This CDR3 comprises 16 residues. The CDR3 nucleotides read TGTGCCAGCAGTTTACTAGCGGGAGTTGAGTTGGAGACCCAGTACTTC. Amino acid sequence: CASSLLAGVELETQYF.

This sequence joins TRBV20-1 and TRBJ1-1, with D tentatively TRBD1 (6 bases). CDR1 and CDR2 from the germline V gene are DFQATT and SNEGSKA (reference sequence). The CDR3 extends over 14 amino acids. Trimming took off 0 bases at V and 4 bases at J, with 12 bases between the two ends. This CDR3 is CSARDIQGITEAFF. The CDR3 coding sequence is TGCAGTGCTAGAGATATACAGGGTATCACTGAAGCTTTCTTT.

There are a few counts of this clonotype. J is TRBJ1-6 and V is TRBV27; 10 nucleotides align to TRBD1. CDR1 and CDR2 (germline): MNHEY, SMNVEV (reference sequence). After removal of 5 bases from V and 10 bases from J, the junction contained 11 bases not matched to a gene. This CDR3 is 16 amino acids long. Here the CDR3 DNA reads TGTGCCAGCAGTATAATAGGTGACAGGGGGCGATCACCCCTCCACTTT. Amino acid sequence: CASSIIGDRGRSPLHF.

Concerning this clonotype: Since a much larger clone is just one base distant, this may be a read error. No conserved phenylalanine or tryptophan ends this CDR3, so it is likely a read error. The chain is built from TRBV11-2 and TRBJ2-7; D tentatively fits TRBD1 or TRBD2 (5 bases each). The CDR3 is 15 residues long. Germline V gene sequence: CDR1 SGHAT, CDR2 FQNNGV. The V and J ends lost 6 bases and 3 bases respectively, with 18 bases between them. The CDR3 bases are TGTGCCAGCAGGGGACCTAGCACTTCTAGCTACGAGCAGTACCTC. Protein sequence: CASRGPSTSSYEQYL.

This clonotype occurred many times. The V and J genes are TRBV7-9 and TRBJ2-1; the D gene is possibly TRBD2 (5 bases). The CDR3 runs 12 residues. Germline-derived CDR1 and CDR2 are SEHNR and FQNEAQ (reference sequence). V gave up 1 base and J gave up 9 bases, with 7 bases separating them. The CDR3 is CASSLGGIEQFF. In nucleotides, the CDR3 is TGTGCCAGCAGCTTAGGAGGGATTGAGCAGTTCTTC.

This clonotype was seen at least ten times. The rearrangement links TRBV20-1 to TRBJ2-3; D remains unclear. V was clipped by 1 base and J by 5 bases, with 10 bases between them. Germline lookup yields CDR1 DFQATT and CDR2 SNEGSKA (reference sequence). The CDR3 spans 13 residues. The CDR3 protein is CSARVVRVDTQYF. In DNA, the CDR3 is TGCAGTGCTAGAGTCGTGCGCGTAGATACGCAGTATTTT.

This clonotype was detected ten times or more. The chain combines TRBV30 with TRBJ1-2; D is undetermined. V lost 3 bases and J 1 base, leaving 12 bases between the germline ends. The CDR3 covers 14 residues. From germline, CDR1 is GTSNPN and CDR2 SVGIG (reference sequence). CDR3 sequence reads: CAWRGGYSNYGYTF. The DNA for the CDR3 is TGTGCCTGGAGGGGAGGTTACAGTAACTATGGCTACACCTTC.

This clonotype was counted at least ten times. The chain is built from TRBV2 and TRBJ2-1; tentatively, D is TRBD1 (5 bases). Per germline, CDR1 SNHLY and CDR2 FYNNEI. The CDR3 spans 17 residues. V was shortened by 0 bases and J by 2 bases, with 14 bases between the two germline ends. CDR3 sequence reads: CASSEAPGQGAYNEQFF. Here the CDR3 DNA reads TGTGCCAGCAGTGAAGCGCCGGGTCAGGGCGCCTACAATGAGCAGTTCTTC. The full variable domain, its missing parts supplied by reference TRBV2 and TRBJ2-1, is EPEVTQTPSHQVTQMGQEVILRCVPISNHLYFYWYRQILGQKVEFLVSFYNNEISEKSEIFDDQFSVERPDGSNFTLKIRSTKLEDSAMYFCASSEAPGQGAYNEQFFGPGTRLTVL.